Each of the 22 T cell receptor beta chains below was sequenced from the same sample in a study of siplizumab effects on memory and regulatory T cells. Method: immunoSEQ multiplex PCR; TCRdb's copy keeps in-frame clones and lacks some. The sample lists 100,000 or so clones; about 94% were seen once. The sample consisted of non-Treg CD4+ T cells sorted from blood. These receptors originate from a human donor in good health.

The chain uses TRBV10-3 and TRBJ2-5, with D possibly TRBD1 on 5 matching bases. CDR3 length: 13 amino acids. V was trimmed by 6 bases and J by 5 bases, leaving 13 bases between them. Germline V gene lookup returns CDR1 ENHRY and CDR2 SYGVKD. The CDR3 loop reads CAIRQDVGETQYF. CDR3 sequence (DNA): TGTGCCATCAGACAGGACGTGGGGGAGACCCAGTACTTC.

This clone was picked up one time. The chain couples TRBV5-1 to TRBJ2-6; no definite D call. The germline CDR1 and CDR2 sequences are SGHRS and YFSETQ. This CDR3 spans 16 amino acids. Between the trimmed V and J ends, which lost 0 bases and 0 bases, there was a span of 7 bases. The CDR3 sequence is CASSLEGSSGANVLTF. The CDR3 DNA is TGCGCCAGCAGCTTGGAAGGAAGCTCTGGGGCCAACGTCCTGACTTTC. The whole variable domain, remainder taken from reference TRBV5-1 and TRBJ2-6, is KAGVTQTPRYLIKTRGQQVTLSCSPISGHRSVSWYQQTPGQGLQFLFEYFSETQRNKGNFPGRFSGRQFSNSRSEMNVSTLELGDSALYLCASSLEGSSGANVLTFGAGSRLTVL.

The rearrangement uses TRBV2 and TRBJ2-7; D uncertain. The CDR3 sequence is 11 residues long. The V gene lost 4 bases and the J gene lost 1 base, with 2 bases spanning the gap. CDR1 and CDR2 (germline): SNHLY, FYNNEI. CDR3 in DNA: TGTGCCAGCAGTGGGTCCTACGAGCAGTACTTC. Protein product: CASSGSYEQYF.

V is TRBV30 and J is TRBJ1-4; 10 bases are a match to TRBD1. V shed 3 bases and J 3 bases; nucleotides not matched to a gene: 10. The CDR3 has 17 amino acids. Per germline, CDR1 GTSNPN and CDR2 SVGIG (reference sequence). The chain's CDR3 is CAWRGTGAGEANEKLFF. CDR3 sequence (DNA): TGTGCCTGGAGGGGGACAGGGGCTGGCGAAGCTAATGAAAAACTGTTTTTT.

This rearrangement joins TRBV7-8 to TRBJ1-2; the D is unclear. Germline V gene lookup returns CDR1 SGHVS and CDR2 FQNEAQ. The V end was cut by 0 bases, the J end by 8 bases, with 4 bases between. This CDR3 is 11 amino acids long. The CDR3 region is CASSLAEGYTF. CDR3 DNA sequence: TGTGCCAGCAGCTTAGCGGAGGGCTACACCTTC.

The genes are TRBV5-4 and TRBJ2-3; 11 bases agree with TRBD2. Germline V gene data show CDR1 as SGHNT and CDR2 as YYREEE (reference sequence). The CDR3 has 17 residues. V was clipped by 1 base and J by 2 bases; unmatched bases: 6. The chain's CDR3 is CASSLKPLAGATDTQYF. The CDR3 DNA follows: TGTGCCAGCAGCTTGAAACCACTAGCGGGAGCCACAGATACGCAGTATTTT.

V usage is TRBV4-1 and J usage is TRBJ1-2; 7 bases are shared with TRBD1. The CDR3 is made up of 14 amino acids. V dropped 6 bases and J dropped 2; count of bases not matched to a gene: 6. Germline lookup yields CDR1 MGHRA and CDR2 YSYEKL. The CDR3 here is CASRRQGANYGYTF. The CDR3, as DNA: TGCGCCAGCAGGCGACAGGGTGCGAACTATGGCTACACCTTC.

The chain has TRBV5-1 and TRBJ2-5; D possibly corresponds to TRBD1 (6 bases). Germline lookup yields CDR1 SGHRS and CDR2 YFSETQ. This CDR3 contains 15 residues. Trimming left V 4 bases short and J 3 bases short, with 16 bases between. The CDR3 loop is CASSLVGATEETQYF. The CDR3 coding sequence is TGCGCCAGCAGCCTGGTGGGGGCTACAGAAGAGACCCAGTACTTC.

The chain joins TRBV5-4 to TRBJ1-1; TRBD1 might be the D (5 bases). This CDR3 region has 13 residues. Germline loops: CDR1 SGHNT, CDR2 YYREEE (reference sequence). The V end was cut by 3 bases, the J end by 2 bases, with 8 bases between. CDR3 nucleotide sequence: TGTGCCAGCAGCTCTGGGACCAACACTGAAGCTTTCTTT. Translating gives CASSSGTNTEAFF.

The V call is TRBV28, the J call TRBJ2-2, with 8 bases that match TRBD2. The CDR3 is made up of 14 amino acids. Germline CDR1 is MDHEN and CDR2 is SYDVKM. Trimming removed 8 bases from V and 2 bases from J; junction bases left unmatched: 4. The CDR3 DNA reads as TGTGCCAGCCGGGAGGGAGGCAACACCGGGGAGCTGTTTTTT. It codes for CASREGGNTGELFF.

The chain carries TRBV5-1 and TRBJ1-3; no definite D call. V was shortened by 0 bases and J by 7 bases, with 14 bases between the two germline ends. This CDR3 has 15 amino acids. The germline V gene encodes CDR1 SGHRS and CDR2 YFSETQ. CDR3 in DNA: TGCGCCAGCAGCTTGGGGGAGTACTATGGTAACACCATATATTTT. Protein sequence: CASSLGEYYGNTIYF.

The chain recombines TRBV6-1 with TRBJ2-3; 11 bases fit TRBD2. The J segment lost 9 bases and the V segment lost 2 bases, leaving 13 bases of the junction unmatched. This CDR3 region has 17 residues. Germline V gene sequence: CDR1 MNHNS, CDR2 SASEGT. The CDR3 region is CASSELGTSGRSGTQYF. CDR3 nucleotide sequence: TGTGCCAGCAGTGAACTCGGGACTAGCGGACGTTCGGGGACGCAGTATTTT.

The V gene is TRBV9, the J gene TRBJ2-5, with D tentatively TRBD2 (6 bases). The CDR3 sequence is 15 residues long. Germline V gives CDR1 SGDLS, CDR2 YYNGEE. V lost 2 bases, J lost 1 base, and 12 bases lay in between. The CDR3 loop is CASSVVLGGQETQYF. The CDR3 nucleotides read TGTGCCAGCAGCGTGGTACTCGGGGGCCAAGAGACCCAGTACTTC.

V gene TRBV6-1 combines with J gene TRBJ1-2; no definite D call. Germline CDR1 and CDR2: MNHNS and SASEGT. The length of the CDR3 is 14 residues. V was shortened by 5 bases and J by 4 bases, with 14 bases between the two germline ends. The CDR3 region has the DNA TGTGCCAGCAGTTCATTTTTGGGAGGCTATGGCTACACCTTC. This sequence encodes CASSSFLGGYGYTF.

This clone was seen only once. The chain links TRBV5-1 to TRBJ2-2; D unclear. Trimming shortened V by 2 bases and J by 4 bases, and 12 bases separated the two germline ends. The V gene's germline CDR1 is SGHRS and CDR2 YFSETQ. The length of the CDR3 is 15 residues. CDR3 coding DNA: TGCGCCAGCAGCTTTTCTGGGGATCGCACCGGGGAGCTGTTTTTT. Its translation is CASSFSGDRTGELFF.

The chain recombines TRBV11-3 with TRBJ2-3; D may match TRBD1 or TRBD2 (6 bases each). The germline V gene has CDR1 SGHNT and CDR2 YENEEA. The V end was cut by 5 bases, the J end by 4 bases, with 19 bases between. The CDR3 consists of 16 residues. CDR3 bases: TGTGCCAGCAGCCCCAAAGGGGGGACCCCCCCAGATACGCAGTATTTT. It translates to CASSPKGGTPPDTQYF.

This sequence joins TRBV19 and TRBJ2-7, with 12 bases identical to TRBD2. Germline lookup yields CDR1 LNHDA and CDR2 SQIVND (reference sequence). This CDR3 contains 16 residues. With 5 bases clipped from V and 8 bases from J, the junction kept 13 bases outside the gene matches. Here the CDR3 DNA reads TGTGCCAGTAGTTCCTCACCGGGACTAGCGGGTGACAAGCAGTACTTC. Translation: CASSSSPGLAGDKQYF.

The chain uses TRBV19 and TRBJ2-7, with D perhaps matching TRBD2 (6 bases). Looked up from germline, CDR1 is LNHDA and CDR2 is SQIVND (reference sequence). CDR3 size: 17 residues. Trimming took off 3 bases at V and 2 bases at J, with 20 bases between the two ends. The CDR3 loop is CASSIGRGRSTAYEQYF. CDR3 nucleotides: TGTGCCAGTAGTATTGGAAGAGGGAGGAGTACAGCCTACGAGCAGTACTTC. The full variable domain, its missing parts supplied by reference TRBV19 and TRBJ2-7, is DGGITQSPKYLFRKEGQNVTLSCEQNLNHDAMYWYRQDPGQGLRLIYYSQIVNDFQKGDIAEGYSVSREKKESFPLTVTSAQKNPTAFYLCASSIGRGRSTAYEQYFGPGTRLTVT.

The rearrangement joins TRBV28 to TRBJ1-1; the D gene is possibly TRBD1 (6 bases). V lost 4 bases and J lost 6, with 18 bases in between. The CDR3 sequence is 15 residues long. CDR1 MDHEN and CDR2 SYDVKM come from the germline V gene. CDR3 loop: CASSSPGGGAPEAFF. The CDR3 DNA sequence: TGTGCCAGCAGTTCCCCCGGCGGGGGCGCTCCTGAAGCTTTCTTT.

The chain couples TRBV5-6 to TRBJ2-7, with TRBD2 matching 12 bases. Losses at the gene ends were 5 bases for V and 3 bases for J; bases not matched to a gene: 12. Per the germline V gene, CDR1 is SGHDT and CDR2 is YYEEEE. CDR3 length: 17 residues. CDR3 coding DNA: TGTGCCAGCAGACGACGATCTAGCGGGAGGGGAATCTACGAGCAGTACTTC. It encodes CASRRRSSGRGIYEQYF.

The rearrangement links TRBV18 to TRBJ1-1, with D unresolved. V was pared by 2 bases and J by 4 bases, with 8 bases between. The CDR3 is made up of 13 amino acids. CDR1 and CDR2 (germline): KGHSH, LQKENI. CDR3 residues: CASSPSMGTEAFF. In DNA form, the CDR3 reads TGTGCCAGCTCACCATCCATGGGCACTGAAGCTTTCTTT.

This chain uses TRBV21-1 with TRBJ2-5; the table's TRBD1 call for D was not verified on the DNA. TRBV21-1 corresponds to a pseudogene. The CDR3 extends over 15 amino acids. The CDR3 here is CASSKPGRGQETQYF. Written as DNA, the CDR3 is TGTGCCAGCAGCAAACCGGGTAGGGGGCAAGAGACCCAGTACTTC.